Sequencing of this T cell receptor beta chain was carried out in a study of T cells after yellow fever vaccination. This clonotype appeared a few times. Its antigen is not identified. Findings and caveats of the study: The CD4 compartment and the CD8 compartment contained a small share of clonotypes in common. Most primary-vaccination clones reappeared after the booster (around 95% CD4, roughly 90% CD8).

A process of 5'RACE template switching, which added a universal primer site and UMIs, was used to make TCR cDNA. Via MiXCR, TCRdb re-called the 5' RACE reads, giving one row per CDR3 protein. The sample contains 280,000 or so distinct CDR3 sequences, around 10% of which appear only once. Trimming stripped 1 base from V and 3 bases from J, with 7 bases between. Germline-derived CDR1 and CDR2 are SGHKS and YYEKEE (reference sequence). This CDR3 comprises 14 residues. The sample in question was CD4+ T cells sorted from PBMCs, obtained 5 days after the yellow fever booster vaccination. This chain links TRBV5-5 with TRBJ1-4, with D unclear. The clonotype was recovered from a man between 18 and 29 years old who received the YFV17D yellow fever vaccine. CDR3 in amino acids: CASSLQPSNEKLFF. In DNA form, the CDR3 reads TGTGCCAGCAGCTTGCAACCCTCTAATGAAAAACTGTTTTTT.